Listed below are T cell receptor beta chains from one sample, sequenced in a study of OX40 agonist ivuxolimab in advanced cancers. Method: immunoSEQ multiplex PCR; TCRdb's copy keeps in-frame clones and lacks some. Here the sample spans some 61,000 clones, around 90% being singletons. Sample: CD4+ or CD8+ T cells sorted from blood, taken in a trial of the OX40 agonist ivuxolimab. These receptors all come from an adult with an advanced solid tumor such as melanoma, head and neck, liver or kidney cancer. Each CDR3 is given without its conserved first and last residue.

TRBV5-1 ASSAGVSNEKLF
TRBV5-4 ASSYAGSPLH
TRBV6-6 ASTESGSNQPQH
TRBV21-1 ASNQSGTGIHITDTQY
TRBV14 ASSQVAGARETQY
TRBV11-2 ASSLLGQGTDTQY
TRBV6-5 ASTAVGLGETQY
TRBV2 ASSPQEGWEQF
TRBV2 ASSDQDPGNEQF
TRBV5-5 ASSRDATNTGELF
TRBV5-8 ASSRIPGQGLDTEAF
TRBV6-4 ASSPGDSSYEQY
TRBV11-2 ASSPGLAVYNEQF
TRBV6-5 ASSLGTNGYT
TRBV7-2 ASSSLLSRGNGYT
TRBV7-2 ASSLAPARGDEQY
TRBV6-1 ASSLQRGTTDTQY
TRBV5-6 ASSTRLGTAGGEKLF
TRBV7-9 ASSPPQRNTEAF
TRBV27 ASGRGQGASTEAF
TRBV6-6 ASWETSGTGEQY
TRBV14 ASSQASGYEQY
TRBV11-2 ASSPHLAGTGELF
TRBV19 ASSIVLWAATNEKLF
TRBV6-1 ASSERAGHSNQPQH